One and the same sample provided the 23 T cell receptor beta chains below, sequenced in a study of blood T cell repertoires in COVID-19. Sequenced by immunoSEQ multiplex PCR; TCRdb stores in-frame clones only, minus some. The sample has approximately 330,000 clones; over 80% are singletons. Sequenced sample: peripheral blood. The receptor source for this set is a man between 25 and 39 years old with COVID-19, enrolled during active disease.

This chain links TRBV18 with TRBJ2-7; D is unresolved. The CDR3 loop spans 15 amino acids. Per germline, CDR1 KGHSH and CDR2 LQKENI. The germline V and J ends were trimmed by 0 bases and 5 bases, with 14 bases remaining between them. CDR3 sequence reads: CASSPPSTSVHEQYF. CDR3 sequence (DNA): TGTGCCAGCTCACCACCGTCGACTTCCGTCCACGAGCAGTACTTC.

The J gene is TRBJ1-2, the V gene TRBV5-1; D gene unclear. The V gene lost 4 bases and the J gene lost 7 bases, with 14 bases spanning the gap. This CDR3 contains 13 residues. Germline CDR1 SGHRS, CDR2 YFSETQ. Here the CDR3 reads CASSPGIAAGYTF. For the CDR3, the DNA is TGCGCCAGCAGCCCCGGGATTGCCGCTGGCTACACCTTC.

The genes are TRBV27 and TRBJ2-1; TRBD2 matches 10 bases. Germline loops: CDR1 MNHEY, CDR2 SMNVEV (reference sequence). This CDR3 region has 16 residues. V was pared by 3 bases and J by 1 base, with 3 bases of the junction left unmatched. Here the CDR3 reads CASSFFSGGSYNEQFF. CDR3 nucleotide sequence: TGTGCCAGCAGTTTTTTTAGCGGGGGGTCCTACAATGAGCAGTTCTTC.

This sequence joins TRBV3-1 (or the pseudogene TRBV3-2) and TRBJ2-1; 12 nucleotides agree with TRBD2. The trim removed 2 bases at V and 4 bases at J, leaving 6 bases unmatched. The CDR3 is made up of 17 amino acids. The germline CDR1 and CDR2 sequences are LGHDT and YNNKEL (reference sequence). DNA for the CDR3: TGTGCCAGCAGCCAACCTCGAGGGACTAGCGGGTACAATGAGCAGTTCTTC. This gives the protein CASSQPRGTSGYNEQFF.

This rearrangement joins TRBV11-2 to TRBJ2-1, with 10 positions matching TRBD2. The CDR3 runs to 13 residues. With V trimmed by 5 bases and J by 9 bases, 4 bases remained unmatched. CDR1 is SGHAT, CDR2 FQNNGV, per germline. As DNA, the CDR3 is TGTGCCAGCAGCCCCAGACTAGCGGGTGAGCAGTTCTTC. Translated: CASSPRLAGEQFF.

This chain links TRBV29-1 with TRBJ2-7; tentatively, D is TRBD1 (6 bases). Germline CDR1 SQVTM, CDR2 ANQGSEA. The V end lost 6 bases, the J end lost 0 bases, and 12 bases lay between the germline ends. This CDR3 comprises 13 residues. The CDR3 here is CSVMSTGSYEQYF. CDR3 coding DNA: TGCAGCGTCATGTCGACAGGCTCCTACGAGCAGTACTTC.

The genes are TRBV2 and TRBJ1-4; the match to TRBD1 covers 7 bases. Per germline, CDR1 SNHLY and CDR2 FYNNEI. V dropped 9 bases and J dropped 5; count of bases not matched to a gene: 12. This CDR3 has 15 amino acids. Here the CDR3 DNA reads TGTGCCAGTACCGTGATGACAGGGTTGAATGAAAAACTGTTTTTT. This translates into CASTVMTGLNEKLFF.

The CDR3 DNA follows: TGTGCCAGCAGCCTAGGGTCTGGGGGGGGCGGATATGGCTACACCTTC. Protein: CASSLGSGGGGYGYTF. The rearrangement uses TRBV28 and TRBJ1-2, with D possibly matching TRBD1 (6 bases). V was clipped by 6 bases and J by 5 bases, with 22 bases between them. The CDR3 extends over 16 amino acids. Germline loops: CDR1 MDHEN, CDR2 SYDVKM.

The genes are TRBV18 and TRBJ2-3; 8 bases are shared with TRBD2. Per germline, CDR1 KGHSH and CDR2 LQKENI. The CDR3 is 17 residues long. The trim removed 2 bases at V and 2 bases at J, leaving 9 bases unmatched. The CDR3 here is CASSPSELAVITDTQYF. The CDR3 DNA follows: TGTGCCAGCTCACCATCGGAACTAGCGGTTATCACAGATACGCAGTATTTT.

This clone was recorded a few times. The chain joins TRBV7-9 to TRBJ1-6; the D gene is possibly TRBD1 (5 bases). V was clipped by 5 bases and J by 6 bases, with 17 bases between them. Germline loops: CDR1 SEHNR, CDR2 FQNEAQ (reference sequence). The CDR3 is 16 residues long. The CDR3 reads CASSPPGDRLNSPLHF. The CDR3 DNA reads TGTGCCAGCAGCCCCCCCGGTGACAGACTTAATTCACCCCTCCACTTT. Variable domain in full (rest from reference TRBV7-9 and TRBJ1-6): DTGVSQNPRHKITKRGQNVTFRCDPISEHNRLYWYRQTLGQGPEFLTYFQNEAQLEKSRLLSDRFSAERPKGSFSTLEIQRTEQGDSAMYLCASSPPGDRLNSPLHFGNGTRLTVT.

The rearrangement uses TRBV4-2 and TRBJ1-5; 7 nucleotides match TRBD1. The CDR3 consists of 15 residues. The J segment lost 5 bases and the V segment lost 1 base, leaving 5 bases of the junction unmatched. The germline gives CDR1 LGHNA, CDR2 YNFKEQ. The CDR3 protein is CASSQVWDSYQPQHF. As DNA, the CDR3 is TGTGCCAGCAGCCAAGTATGGGACAGCTATCAGCCCCAGCATTTT.

This sequence joins TRBV5-1 and TRBJ1-1; D uncertain. Trimming took off 3 bases at V and 1 base at J, with 7 bases between the two ends. This CDR3 region has 13 residues. CDR1 and CDR2 from the germline V gene are SGHRS and YFSETQ. The chain's CDR3 is CASSYNRNTEAFF. The DNA of the CDR3 is TGCGCCAGCAGCTATAACAGGAACACTGAAGCTTTCTTT.

CDR3 coding DNA: TGTGCCAGCAGCCAGGAAACCGACAGGCAATCGTTCGAGCAGTACTTC. This sequence encodes CASSQETDRQSFEQYF. The chain is built from TRBV3-1 (or the pseudogene TRBV3-2) and TRBJ2-7; possible D gene TRBD1, 6 bases. The germline V gene encodes CDR1 LGHDT and CDR2 YNNKEL (reference sequence). V lost 3 bases and J lost 6, with 21 bases in between. The CDR3 is made up of 16 amino acids.

The V and J genes are TRBV7-2 and TRBJ2-7, with D hard to call. Germline CDR1 is SGHTA and CDR2 is FQGNSA. V shed 2 bases and J shed 0 bases, with 5 bases lying between them. The CDR3 covers 13 residues. CDR3 in DNA: TGTGCCAGCAGCTTATTACTCTCCTACGAGCAGTACTTC. Amino acid sequence: CASSLLLSYEQYF.

The chain is built from TRBV19 and TRBJ1-4; a possible D gene is TRBD1 (5 bases). The V end was cut by 2 bases, the J end by 0 bases, with 13 bases between. The germline CDR1 and CDR2 sequences are LNHDA and SQIVND (reference sequence). The CDR3 length is 17 residues. CDR3 nucleotides: TGTGCCAGTAGTATAAGAAGGGGCCCTACAACTAATGAAAAACTGTTTTTT. Its translation is CASSIRRGPTTNEKLFF.

The chain links TRBV7-2 to TRBJ1-3; 7 positions match TRBD1. Germline CDR1 is SGHTA and CDR2 is FQGNSA. The length of the CDR3 is 15 residues. CDR3 sequence (DNA): TGTGTGCCATGTTGGGGGCAGGGGGTAGAAAACACCATATATTTT. Its protein product is CVPCWGQGVENTIYF.

The V call is TRBV3-1 (or the pseudogene TRBV3-2), the J call TRBJ2-4; 7 bases are shared with TRBD2. The CDR3 covers 18 residues. Germline CDR1 is LGHDT and CDR2 is YNNKEL (reference sequence). Losses at the gene ends were 1 base for V and 0 bases for J; bases not matched to a gene: 9. The CDR3 loop is CASSQVQAGPLAKNIQYF. CDR3 bases: TGTGCCAGCAGCCAAGTTCAAGCGGGGCCGCTAGCCAAAAACATTCAGTACTTC.

The chain has TRBV24-1 and TRBJ2-2; 7 bases line up with TRBD1. V lost 3 bases and J lost 6; bases outside the gene matches: 6. CDR1 and CDR2 from the germline V gene are KGHDR and SFDVKD. This CDR3 has 15 amino acids. DNA of the CDR3: TGTGCCACCAGTGATGGTCAGGGGGTGGCCGGGGAGCTGTTTTTT. Encoded protein: CATSDGQGVAGELFF.

The V call is TRBV5-4, the J call TRBJ2-5, with 8 bases lining up with TRBD1. This CDR3 region has 15 residues. V lost 10 bases and J lost 3; bases outside the gene matches: 14. CDR1 is SGHNT, CDR2 YYREEE, per germline (reference sequence). The CDR3, as DNA: TGTGCCGACAGCGACTGGACAGGGATAGAAGAGACCCAGTACTTC. This sequence encodes CADSDWTGIEETQYF.

The table lists this clone with a few counts. The V and J genes are TRBV3-1 (or the pseudogene TRBV3-2) and TRBJ2-2; the D is unclear. The germline V gene encodes CDR1 LGHDT and CDR2 YNNKEL (reference sequence). The V gene lost 3 bases and the J gene lost 6 bases, with 14 bases spanning the gap. The CDR3 has 15 residues. Here the CDR3 DNA reads TGTGCCAGCAGCCAGGGTGGGTTTAGCCCCGGGGAGCTGTTTTTT. Protein: CASSQGGFSPGELFF.

The V gene is TRBV7-2, the J gene TRBJ2-1; 7 bases are a match to TRBD2. The V gene's germline CDR1 is SGHTA and CDR2 FQGNSA. After removal of 5 bases from V and 4 bases from J, the junction contained 8 bases not matched to a gene. The CDR3 contains 15 residues. The CDR3 nucleotides read TGTGCCAGCAGCACCGGACTAGGCCAATACAATGAGCAGTTCTTC. Residues: CASSTGLGQYNEQFF.

CDR3 sequence (DNA): TGTGCCAGCAGCCGAAATCCGACTAGTGCAGATACGCAGTATTTT. Its protein is CASSRNPTSADTQYF. The V call is TRBV3-1 (or the pseudogene TRBV3-2), the J call TRBJ2-3; D may be TRBD2 (6 bases). This CDR3 has 15 residues. V lost 4 bases, J lost 4 bases, and 15 bases lay in between. Germline CDR1 LGHDT, CDR2 YNNKEL (reference sequence).

J is TRBJ2-1 and V is TRBV19, with 8 bases that match TRBD2. Germline CDR1 reads LNHDA; CDR2 reads SQIVND (reference sequence). CDR3 length equals 12 residues. V lost 7 bases and J lost 9; bases outside the gene matches: 5. The CDR3 loop reads CASTSAGGEQFF. As DNA, the CDR3 is TGTGCCAGTACCTCGGCGGGGGGTGAGCAGTTCTTC.